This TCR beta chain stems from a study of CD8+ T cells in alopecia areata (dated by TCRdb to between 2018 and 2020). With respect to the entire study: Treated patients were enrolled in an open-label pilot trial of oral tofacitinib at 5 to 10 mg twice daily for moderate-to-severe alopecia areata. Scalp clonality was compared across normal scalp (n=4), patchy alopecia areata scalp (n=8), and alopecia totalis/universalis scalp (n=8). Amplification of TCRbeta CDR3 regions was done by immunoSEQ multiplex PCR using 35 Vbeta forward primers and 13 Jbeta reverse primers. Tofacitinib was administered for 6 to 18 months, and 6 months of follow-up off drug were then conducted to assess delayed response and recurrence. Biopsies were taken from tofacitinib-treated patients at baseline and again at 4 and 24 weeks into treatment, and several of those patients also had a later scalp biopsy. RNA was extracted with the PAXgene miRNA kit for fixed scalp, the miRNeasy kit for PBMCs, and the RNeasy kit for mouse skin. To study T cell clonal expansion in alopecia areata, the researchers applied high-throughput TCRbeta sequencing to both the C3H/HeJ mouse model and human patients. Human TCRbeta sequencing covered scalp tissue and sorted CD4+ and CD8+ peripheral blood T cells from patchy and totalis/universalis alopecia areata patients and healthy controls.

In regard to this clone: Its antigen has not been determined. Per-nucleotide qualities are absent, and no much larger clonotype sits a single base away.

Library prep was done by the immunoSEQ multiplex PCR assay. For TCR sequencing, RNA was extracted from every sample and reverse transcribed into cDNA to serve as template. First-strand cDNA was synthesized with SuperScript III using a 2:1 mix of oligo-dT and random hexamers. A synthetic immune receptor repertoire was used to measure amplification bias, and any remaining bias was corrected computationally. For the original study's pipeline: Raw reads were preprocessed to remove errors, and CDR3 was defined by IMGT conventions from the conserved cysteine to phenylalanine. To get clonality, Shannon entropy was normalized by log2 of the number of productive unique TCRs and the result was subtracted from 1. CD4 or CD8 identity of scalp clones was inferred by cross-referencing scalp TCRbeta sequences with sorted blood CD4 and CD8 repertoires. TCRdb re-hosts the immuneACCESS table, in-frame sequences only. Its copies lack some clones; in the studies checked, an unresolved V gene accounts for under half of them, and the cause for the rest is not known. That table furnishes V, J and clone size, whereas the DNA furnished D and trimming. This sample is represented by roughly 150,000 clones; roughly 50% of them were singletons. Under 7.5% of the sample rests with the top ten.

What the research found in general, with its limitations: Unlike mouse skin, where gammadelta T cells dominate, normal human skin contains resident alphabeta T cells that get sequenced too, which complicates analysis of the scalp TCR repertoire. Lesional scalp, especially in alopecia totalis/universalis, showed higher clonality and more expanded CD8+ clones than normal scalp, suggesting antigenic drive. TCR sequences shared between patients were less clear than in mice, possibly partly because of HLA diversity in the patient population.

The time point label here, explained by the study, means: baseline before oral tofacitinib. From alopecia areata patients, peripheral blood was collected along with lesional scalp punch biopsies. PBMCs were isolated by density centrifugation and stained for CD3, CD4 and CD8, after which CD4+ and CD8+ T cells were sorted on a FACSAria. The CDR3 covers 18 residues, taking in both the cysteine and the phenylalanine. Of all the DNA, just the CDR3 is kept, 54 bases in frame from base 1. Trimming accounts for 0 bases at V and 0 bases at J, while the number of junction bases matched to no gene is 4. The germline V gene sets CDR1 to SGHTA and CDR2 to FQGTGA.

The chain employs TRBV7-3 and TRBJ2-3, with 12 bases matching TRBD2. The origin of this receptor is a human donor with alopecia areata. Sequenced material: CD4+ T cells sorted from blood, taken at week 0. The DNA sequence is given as TGTGCCAGCAGCTTAACCACTAGCGGGGGGCTGAGCACAGATACGCAGTATTTT. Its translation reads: CASSLTTSGGLSTDTQYF.